The clone carrying this T cell receptor (beta chain) was counted between two and nine times. Its antigen is unknown. The sample belongs to a study of blood T cells in healthy people across ages. Findings and caveats of the study: It was not possible, with unsorted PBMCs, to conclusively compare naive and antigen-experienced cells.

Primers used in a second PCR of about 6 to 11 cycles were a sample-barcoded 5' primer and a J-beta primer mix. Each CDR3 protein is one row after TCRdb ran MiXCR on the 5' RACE reads. The sample records 750,000 to 950,000 distinct CDR3 sequences, 53% being singletons. The receptor was derived from a man aged 80 or over in good health. The sequenced sample consisted of blood.

The CDR3 spells CASSLSPGTVTNYGYTF. CDR3 sequence (DNA): TGTGCCAGCAGCTTATCCCCGGGGACCGTTACTAACTATGGCTACACCTTC. This chain uses TRBV7-2 with TRBJ1-2, with D possibly matching TRBD1 (5 bases). Deletions cut 2 bases from V and 0 bases from J, with 16 bases between. Germline V gene sequence: CDR1 SGHTA, CDR2 FQGNSA. This CDR3 spans 17 amino acids.